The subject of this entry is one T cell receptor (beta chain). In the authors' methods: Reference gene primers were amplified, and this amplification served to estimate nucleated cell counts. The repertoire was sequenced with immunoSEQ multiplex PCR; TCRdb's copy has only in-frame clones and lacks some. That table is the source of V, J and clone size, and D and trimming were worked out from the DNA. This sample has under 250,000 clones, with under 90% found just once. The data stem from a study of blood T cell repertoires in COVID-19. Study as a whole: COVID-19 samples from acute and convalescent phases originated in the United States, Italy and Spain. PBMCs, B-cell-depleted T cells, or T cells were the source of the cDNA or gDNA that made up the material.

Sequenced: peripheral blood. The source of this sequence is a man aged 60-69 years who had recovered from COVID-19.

CDR3 nucleotide sequence: TGTGCCAGCTCACCGGGGCGGGAGGTGACCGATGAGCAGTTCTTC. It is translated as CASSPGREVTDEQFF. The chain carries TRBV18 and TRBJ2-1, with 8 bases that match TRBD2. Trimming removed 3 bases from V and 8 bases from J; junction bases left unmatched: 9. Per the germline V gene, CDR1 is KGHSH and CDR2 is LQKENI. The CDR3 extends over 15 amino acids.